These 25 T cell receptor beta chains were sequenced from one sample in a study of blood T cell repertoires in COVID-19. The method was immunoSEQ multiplex PCR; TCRdb's version includes in-frame clones alone and lacks a portion of them. Of a few hundred thousand clones listed, 89% are singletons. Sequencing input: PBMCs or T cells enriched from blood (not recorded which). The receptors come from a woman in her thirties or forties who had recovered from COVID-19.

The CDR3 nucleotides are TGTGCCAGCAGCTTACCGGGACACCCCGGGTACGAGCAGTACTTC. It yields the protein CASSLPGHPGYEQYF. The chain links TRBV7-9 to TRBJ2-7; D is perhaps TRBD1 (6 bases). V was pared by 2 bases and J by 4 bases, with 15 bases between. The CDR3 runs 15 residues. CDR1 SEHNR and CDR2 FQNEAQ come from the germline V gene (reference sequence).

The rearrangement uses TRBV11-3 and TRBJ2-1, with 13 nucleotides matching TRBD2. The CDR3 sequence is 17 residues long. Germline V lookup: CDR1 SGHNT, CDR2 YENEEA. V lost 4 bases and J lost 9; bases outside the gene matches: 12. The CDR3 is CASSYHSDTSGRAEQFF. The CDR3 DNA sequence: TGTGCCAGCAGCTATCATTCCGACACTAGCGGGAGGGCTGAGCAGTTCTTC.

The chain is built from TRBV5-8 and TRBJ1-3; 8 bases line up with TRBD1. The CDR3 is made up of 14 amino acids. V lost 4 bases to trimming and J lost 4 bases; unmatched junction nucleotides: 4. Germline V lookup: CDR1 SGHTS, CDR2 YDEGEE. The CDR3 here is CASSRTGNGNTIYF. The CDR3 DNA reads as TGTGCCAGCAGCCGGACAGGGAACGGAAACACCATATATTTT. Full variable domain (missing parts from reference TRBV5-8 and TRBJ1-3): EAGVTQSPTHLIKTRGQQATLRCSPISGHTSVYWYQQALGLGLQFLLWYDEGEERNRGNFPPRFSGRQFPNYSSELNVNALELEDSALYLCASSRTGNGNTIYFGEGSWLTVV.

CDR3 nucleotides: TGTGCCAGCAGTTCAGGACAGAATGAAAAACTGTTTTTT. It yields the protein CASSSGQNEKLFF. The V and J genes are TRBV7-2 and TRBJ1-4; maybe TRBD1 (6 bases). Trimming took 6 bases from V and 5 from J, leaving 10 bases between them. The CDR3 is 13 residues long. CDR1 and CDR2 from the germline V gene are SGHTA and FQGNSA.

V is TRBV2 and J is TRBJ2-5, with TRBD2 matching 10 bases. Per germline, CDR1 SNHLY and CDR2 FYNNEI. This CDR3 has 15 amino acids. With V trimmed by 7 bases and J by 4 bases, 9 bases remained unmatched. CDR3 protein: CASITSGVLGETQYF. The CDR3 region has the DNA TGTGCCAGCATTACTAGCGGGGTACTCGGAGAGACCCAGTACTTC.

The chain carries TRBV9 and TRBJ2-1; 7 positions agree with TRBD1. Trimming cost V 3 bases and J 5 bases; bases outside gene matches: 11. This CDR3 comprises 16 residues. Per the germline V gene, CDR1 is SGDLS and CDR2 is YYNGEE. CDR3 coding DNA: TGTGCCAGCAGCGCTCACCTCCGGGACAGCAACAATGAGCAGTTCTTC. Translation gives CASSAHLRDSNNEQFF. The full variable domain, completed using reference TRBV9 and TRBJ2-1, is DSGVTQTPKHLITATGQRVTLRCSPRSGDLSVYWYQQSLDQGLQFLIQYYNGEERAKGNILERFSAQQFPDLHSELNLSSLELGDSALYFCASSAHLRDSNNEQFFGPGTRLTVL.

The chain carries TRBV7-2 and TRBJ1-4; possibly TRBD1 for D (6 bases). V lost 5 bases to trimming and J lost 0 bases, with 10 bases between them. The CDR3 loop spans 15 amino acids. Germline V gene sequence: CDR1 SGHTA, CDR2 FQGNSA. The CDR3 nucleotides are TGTGCCAGCAGCGTACAGGGTGCAACTAATGAAAAACTGTTTTTT. As protein: CASSVQGATNEKLFF.

This chain uses TRBV3-1 (or the pseudogene TRBV3-2) with TRBJ2-1, with TRBD2 identical over 13 bases. In germline, CDR1 is LGHDT, CDR2 YNNKEL (reference sequence). Trimming at V came to 0 bases and at J to 8 bases, leaving 10 bases not matched to a gene. CDR3 length equals 18 residues. As DNA, the CDR3 is TGTGCCAGCAGCCAAGATCGGGAGGGACTAGCGGGATATTATGAGCAGTTCTTC. Its protein product is CASSQDREGLAGYYEQFF.

V usage is TRBV7-9 and J usage is TRBJ1-4; D uncertain. This CDR3 region has 14 residues. Germline-derived CDR1 and CDR2 are SEHNR and FQNEAQ (reference sequence). Between the trimmed V and J ends, which lost 2 bases and 7 bases, there was a span of 11 bases. The CDR3 coding sequence is TGTGCCAGCAGCTTAAGAACAGAGTCTGAAAAACTGTTTTTT. Translating gives CASSLRTESEKLFF.

The chain joins TRBV19 to TRBJ2-4, with 10 bases identical to TRBD2. The V gene's germline CDR1 is LNHDA and CDR2 SQIVND (reference sequence). The CDR3 is 16 residues long. V shed 6 bases and J 0 bases; nucleotides not matched to a gene: 5. CDR3 protein: CASSSGLAEAKNIQYF. The CDR3, as DNA: TGTGCCAGTAGCTCTGGACTAGCGGAAGCCAAAAACATTCAGTACTTC. The full variable domain, rest sourced from reference TRBV19 and TRBJ2-4, is DGGITQSPKYLFRKEGQNVTLSCEQNLNHDAMYWYRQDPGQGLRLIYYSQIVNDFQKGDIAEGYSVSREKKESFPLTVTSAQKNPTAFYLCASSSGLAEAKNIQYFGAGTRLSVL.

The genes are TRBV7-9 and TRBJ2-1; D perhaps matches TRBD2 (7 bases). CDR1 and CDR2 (germline): SEHNR, FQNEAQ (reference sequence). With 2 bases removed from V and 8 bases from J, the gap between germline ends came to 22 bases. CDR3 length: 17 amino acids. DNA of the CDR3: TGTGCCAGCAGCTTACCCAGGGGCGGGAGTGGGGCATATGAGCAGTTCTTC. Protein: CASSLPRGGSGAYEQFF. Full variable domain (outside the CDR3, taken from reference TRBV7-9 and TRBJ2-1): DTGVSQNPRHKITKRGQNVTFRCDPISEHNRLYWYRQTLGQGPEFLTYFQNEAQLEKSRLLSDRFSAERPKGSFSTLEIQRTEQGDSAMYLCASSLPRGGSGAYEQFFGPGTRLTVL.

The genes are TRBV6-2 or TRBV6-3 and TRBJ2-3; 10 nucleotides align to TRBD2. Germline loops: CDR1 MNHEY, CDR2 SVGEGT. The CDR3 is 19 residues long. V was pared by 4 bases and J by 2 bases, with 15 bases of the junction left unmatched. The CDR3 bases are TGTGCCAGCAGTTCACCCCCGGCTAAGCGGGGGGGATACACAGATACGCAGTATTTT. It yields the protein CASSSPPAKRGGYTDTQYF.

This rearrangement joins TRBV18 to TRBJ1-2; D is unresolved. V dropped 3 bases and J dropped 7 bases, with 9 bases sitting between them. CDR3 length equals 12 residues. Per germline, CDR1 KGHSH and CDR2 LQKENI. CDR3 in DNA: TGTGCCAGCTCACCGCCCGAGGGTGGCTACACCTTC. Its protein product is CASSPPEGGYTF.

Comments on this clone: The same CDR3 arises from other DNA sequences in this sample as well. The chain links TRBV19 to TRBJ2-1, with a tentative D call TRBD2 (5 bases). There are 13 residues in the CDR3. CDR1 is LNHDA and CDR2 is SQIVND in the germline V gene (reference sequence). V was trimmed by 1 base and J by 7 bases, leaving 8 bases between them. This CDR3 is CASSIARRNEQFF. CDR3 coding DNA: TGTGCCAGTAGTATAGCGCGGAGGAATGAGCAGTTCTTC.

This chain links TRBV9 with TRBJ2-3; 9 bases are shared with TRBD1. From germline, CDR1 is SGDLS and CDR2 YYNGEE. The ends lost 4 bases at V and 0 bases at J; junction bases unmatched: 15. The CDR3 has 19 residues. CDR3: CASSPRGVRTGVSTDTQYF. The CDR3 DNA follows: TGTGCCAGCAGCCCCAGGGGTGTCCGGACAGGGGTTAGCACAGATACGCAGTATTTT.

The count of this clone is one. The rearrangement uses TRBV11-3 and TRBJ2-1; 8 bases agree with TRBD2. Germline loops: CDR1 SGHNT, CDR2 YENEEA. Trimming took 4 bases from V and 7 from J; bases not matched to a gene: 9. The CDR3 is 15 residues long. CDR3 sequence: CASSSPGGPGNEQFF. Written as DNA, the CDR3 is TGTGCCAGCAGCTCCCCGGGGGGGCCCGGGAATGAGCAGTTCTTC.

This chain joins TRBV7-2 and TRBJ1-3, with D perhaps TRBD1 (6 bases). The length of the CDR3 is 15 residues. The germline V gene has CDR1 SGHTA and CDR2 FQGNSA. V was shortened by 5 bases and J by 4 bases, with 15 bases between the two germline ends. CDR3 DNA sequence: TGTGCCAGCAGCCCACAGGGTTTGGGGGGAAACACCATATATTTT. It translates to CASSPQGLGGNTIYF.

V gene TRBV9 combines with J gene TRBJ2-3; 7 nucleotides line up with TRBD2. The V gene end was trimmed by 6 bases and the J gene end by 3 bases; junction bases not matched to a gene: 10. Germline CDR1 and CDR2: SGDLS and YYNGEE. The CDR3 contains 15 residues. The CDR3 loop reads CASTSGLADTDTQYF. The CDR3 DNA sequence: TGTGCCAGCACTTCCGGGCTAGCGGATACAGATACGCAGTATTTT.

The count of this clone is one. The V gene is TRBV9, the J gene TRBJ2-2, with 8 nucleotides matching TRBD2. V shed 0 bases and J 5 bases; nucleotides not matched to a gene: 6. Germline CDR1 is SGDLS and CDR2 is YYNGEE. This CDR3 has 16 residues. The CDR3 nucleotides read TGTGCCAGCAGCGTAGACCCGGGAGGGACAACCGGGGAGCTGTTTTTT. Amino acid sequence: CASSVDPGGTTGELFF.

This clone was picked up one time. The chain has TRBV18 and TRBJ1-5; 7 bases map to TRBD1. The CDR3 totals 15 residues. The trim removed 1 base at V and 5 bases at J, leaving 5 bases unmatched. Germline V CDR1 and CDR2: KGHSH, LQKENI. In nucleotides, the CDR3 is TGTGCCAGCTCACCACAGCAGGGGGTAGATCAGCCCCAGCATTTT. Encoded protein: CASSPQQGVDQPQHF.

This chain links TRBV2 with TRBJ2-3; 11 bases agree with TRBD2. This CDR3 region has 16 residues. CDR1 SNHLY and CDR2 FYNNEI come from the germline V gene. With V trimmed by 4 bases and J by 5 bases, 8 bases remained unmatched. CDR3 sequence reads: CASSASGRFGGDTQYF. In DNA, the CDR3 is TGTGCCAGCAGTGCTAGCGGGAGGTTCGGTGGAGATACGCAGTATTTT. Complete variable domain (other parts from reference TRBV2 and TRBJ2-3): EPEVTQTPSHQVTQMGQEVILRCVPISNHLYFYWYRQILGQKVEFLVSFYNNEISEKSEIFDDQFSVERPDGSNFTLKIRSTKLEDSAMYFCASSASGRFGGDTQYFGPGTRLTVL.

The chain links TRBV19 to TRBJ1-1, with 12 nucleotides matching TRBD1. The CDR3 totals 15 residues. With 3 bases clipped from V and 5 bases from J, the junction kept 4 bases outside the gene matches. Germline V gene sequence: CDR1 LNHDA, CDR2 SQIVND (reference sequence). The CDR3 sequence: CASSIGTGGATEAFF. The CDR3 DNA reads as TGTGCCAGTAGTATCGGGACAGGGGGCGCGACTGAAGCTTTCTTT.

The gene calls are TRBV7-3 and TRBJ2-3, with a weak D call TRBD2 (6 bases). The V end was cut by 4 bases, the J end by 6 bases, with 14 bases between. Germline lookup yields CDR1 SGHTA and CDR2 FQGTGA. This CDR3 has 14 amino acids. In DNA form, the CDR3 reads TGTGCCAGCAGCTCCCTGGGGGGTGCGGATACGCAGTATTTT. Protein sequence: CASSSLGGADTQYF.

The rearrangement uses TRBV6-5 and TRBJ1-5, with D perhaps matching TRBD1 (6 bases). Trimming left V 6 bases short and J 3 bases short, with 12 bases between. CDR1 is MNHEY and CDR2 is SVGAGI in the germline V gene. This CDR3 contains 14 residues. CDR3 residues: CASRSGQINQPQHF. CDR3 coding DNA: TGTGCCAGCAGATCCGGACAGATCAATCAGCCCCAGCATTTT.

With respect to this clone: This may arise from a read error, as a much more abundant clone is one base away. The gene calls are TRBV9 and TRBJ2-1; tentative D call: TRBD2 (5 bases). Deletions cut 4 bases from V and 0 bases from J, with 20 bases between. There are 18 residues in the CDR3. CDR1 is SGDLS, CDR2 YYNGEE, per germline. The CDR3 nucleotides read TGTGCCAGCAGCCCTAACGGGGATGCCCCTAGCTCCTACAATGAGCAGTTCTTC. Its protein is CASSPNGDAPSSYNEQFF.